The T cell receptor beta chain described here comes from a study of graft-versus-host responses after intestinal transplantation. Study summary: Recipients were given multivisceral, liver-intestinal, or isolated intestinal transplants. Whole-study results and caveats: High graft-versus-host to host-versus-graft clonal ratios were found in allografts of patients who had graft-donor T cell macrochimerism.

Remarks on this clone: No antigen is known for it.

Germline CDR1 reads LNHDA; CDR2 reads SQIVND (reference sequence). This CDR3 is 11 amino acids long. Method: immunoSEQ multiplex PCR; TCRdb's copy keeps in-frame clones and lacks some. In the table there are around 120,000 clones, 80% to 95% of which are singletons. The V call is TRBV19, the J call TRBJ2-5, with a weak D call TRBD2 (5 bases). The receptor comes from a human donor who received an intestinal transplant. This sample comprised unstimulated CD4+ T cells sorted from spleen or lymph node cells, obtained before intestinal transplant. The CDR3 coding sequence is TGTGCGTGGGAGCTATTAGTGACCCAGTACTTC. This sequence encodes CAWELLVTQYF.